This T cell receptor beta chain appears in the sequencing data of a study of blood T cells in healthy people across ages. For the second PCR, which ran for roughly 7 to 11 cycles, a sample-barcoded 5' primer and a J-beta primer mix were used. Each TCR beta cDNA got a 12-nucleotide random molecular identifier. TCRdb reprocessed the 5' RACE reads via MiXCR and lists one record per CDR3 protein. The table lists under 2 million distinct CDR3 sequences, about 31% of them singletons. General study results and limits: Relative to aged donors, long-lived donors carried more naive CD4+ cells and displayed higher diversity. Naive T cell percentage and TCR beta diversity correlated strongly.

This clonotype was observed a few times. Its antigen is not known. With 5 bases clipped from V and 2 bases from J, the junction kept 14 bases outside the gene matches. This CDR3 is built from 18 residues. Germline V gives CDR1 MGHRA, CDR2 YSYEKL. The specimen sequenced was blood. The chain uses TRBV4-1 and TRBJ2-7, with 11 bases identical to TRBD2. The source of this sequence is a woman in her 30s in good health. CDR3 sequence reads: CASSIFPGLADHPYEQYF. Here the CDR3 DNA reads TGCGCCAGCAGCATTTTTCCGGGACTAGCGGACCATCCCTACGAGCAGTACTTC.